This T cell receptor beta chain was recorded in a study of shared clonotypes between healthy human individuals. Findings and limits, study-wide: Estimated clonotype richness was generally higher in naive than memory subsets.

A word on this clone: Its antigen is not identified.

Repertoires were generated with immunoSEQ multiplex PCR, while TCRdb's copy carries only in-frame clones and drops some. The sample lists 650,000 to 750,000 clones; around 72% were seen once. Sequencing was performed on memory CD4+ T cells sorted from blood. Noted subset: CD45RA-negative fraction. The receptor's source is a woman in her thirties in good health.

CDR3 DNA sequence: TGCGCCAGCAGCACTCAACCCTCTGGGGCCAACGTCCTGACTTTC. It encodes CASSTQPSGANVLTF. The chain couples TRBV5-1 to TRBJ2-6; D unresolved. The V and J ends lost 4 bases and 0 bases respectively, with 8 bases between them. The CDR3 is 15 residues long. The germline gives CDR1 SGHRS, CDR2 YFSETQ.